This entry is about one T cell receptor beta chain. Its antigen is as yet unknown. This sample stems from a study of Ad26.COV2.S vaccination and SARS-CoV-2 variants. Study-wide points: With respect to non-spike TCR breadth, vaccine and placebo recipients were similar. Spike-specific CD8+ and CD4+ T cell responses reportedly showed substantial breadth after vaccination. Greater spike-specific TCR breadth was seen in vaccine recipients than in placebo recipients.

V gave up 4 bases and J gave up 3 bases, with 13 bases separating them. From germline, CDR1 is SGHTS and CDR2 YDEGEE. The CDR3 contains 14 residues. Method: immunoSEQ multiplex PCR; TCRdb's copy keeps in-frame clones and lacks some. The sample lists a few hundred thousand clones, around 90% occurring once. Regarding treatment: 15 to 20 received Ad26.COV2.S at low or high dose, single or two shots; a few received placebo; per-sample allocation not given. Day 63 after the first injection of vaccine or placebo was the sampling time. An adult aged 18-55 years in Boston served as the donor. The sequencing here drew on peripheral blood, taken in a trial of Ad26.COV2.S vaccine versus placebo. This clonotype was obtained from a person between 18 and 59 years old who received the Ad26.COV2.S COVID-19 vaccine or a placebo. J is TRBJ1-1 and V is TRBV5-8; D not resolved. The CDR3 region is CASSGEAPDTEAFF. CDR3 DNA: TGTGCCAGCAGCGGGGAGGCCCCCGACACTGAAGCTTTCTTT.